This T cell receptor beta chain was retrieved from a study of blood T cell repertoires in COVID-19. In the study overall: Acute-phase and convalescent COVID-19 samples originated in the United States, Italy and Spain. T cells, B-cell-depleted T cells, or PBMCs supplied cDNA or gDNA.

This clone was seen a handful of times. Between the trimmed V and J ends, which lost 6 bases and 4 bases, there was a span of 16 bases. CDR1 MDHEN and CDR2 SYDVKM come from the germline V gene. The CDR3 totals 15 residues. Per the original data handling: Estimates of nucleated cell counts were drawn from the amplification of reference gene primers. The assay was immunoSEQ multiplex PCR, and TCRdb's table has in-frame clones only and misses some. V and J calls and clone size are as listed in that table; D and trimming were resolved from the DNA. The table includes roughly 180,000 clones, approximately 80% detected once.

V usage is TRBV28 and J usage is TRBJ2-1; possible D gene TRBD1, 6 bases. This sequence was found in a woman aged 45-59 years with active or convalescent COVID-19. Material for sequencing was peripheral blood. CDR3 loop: CASSLTGLGYNEQFF. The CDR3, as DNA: TGTGCCAGCAGCCTCACAGGGTTAGGGTACAATGAGCAGTTCTTC.